Below are 9 T cell receptor beta chains sequenced from a single sample in a study of glioma-infiltrating T cells after dendritic cell vaccination (TCRdb year 2016). The library was obtained by the immunoSEQ multiplex PCR assay. TCRdb provides this immuneACCESS table in a form limited to in-frame rearrangements. Some clones are lacking; in checked studies, under half of them reflect an unresolved V gene, and why the rest are absent is not known. This sample gives some 87,000 clones in total; 85% to 90% of them show up just once. The ten biggest clones cover less than 3% of the sample. The sample was blood, taken before dendritic cell vaccination. These receptors originate from a human donor with glioblastoma.

The V and J genes are TRBV30 and TRBJ2-1; TRBD1 matches at 8 bases. The CDR3 is made up of 16 amino acids. The germline V gene encodes CDR1 GTSNPN and CDR2 SVGIG (reference sequence). V gave up 1 base and J gave up 6 bases; unmatched junction bases: 11. The CDR3 DNA reads as TGTGCCTGGAGTGCCCCGGACAGGGCGCTCTTCAATGAGCAGTTCTTC. As protein: CAWSAPDRALFNEQFF.

The chain recombines TRBV15 with TRBJ1-1; weak D call: TRBD1 (5 bases). Trimming shortened V by 3 bases and J by 1 base, and 9 bases separated the two germline ends. This CDR3 is built from 14 residues. Germline V CDR1 and CDR2: LNHNV, YYDKDF (reference sequence). The CDR3 DNA is TGTGCCACCAGCAGTTTCACAGGGAACACTGAAGCTTTCTTT. It encodes CATSSFTGNTEAFF.

The gene calls are TRBV5-4 and TRBJ2-3; 8 bases agree with TRBD2. V dropped 0 bases and J dropped 4; count of bases not matched to a gene: 1. CDR1 SGHNT and CDR2 YYREEE come from the germline V gene (reference sequence). The CDR3 runs to 14 residues. CDR3 amino acids: CASSLAGGPDTQYF. CDR3 sequence (DNA): TGTGCCAGCAGCTTGGCGGGAGGGCCAGATACGCAGTATTTT.

V gene TRBV2 combines with J gene TRBJ2-1, with D maybe TRBD2 (5 bases). Trimming left V 10 bases short and J 1 base short, with 11 bases between. This CDR3 region has 13 residues. Germline V CDR1 and CDR2: SNHLY, FYNNEI. The CDR3 here is CAISEASYNEQFF. As DNA, the CDR3 is TGTGCCATCTCGGAGGCTTCCTACAATGAGCAGTTCTTC. Using reference TRBV2 and TRBJ2-1 for the parts outside the CDR3, the full variable domain is EPEVTQTPSHQVTQMGQEVILRCVPISNHLYFYWYRQILGQKVEFLVSFYNNEISEKSEIFDDQFSVERPDGSNFTLKIRSTKLEDSAMYFCAISEASYNEQFFGPGTRLTVL.

V usage is TRBV5-1 and J usage is TRBJ1-2; TRBD1 aligns across 8 bases. The CDR3 is made up of 15 amino acids. V lost 3 bases and J lost 3; bases outside the gene matches: 7. Germline V gene lookup returns CDR1 SGHRS and CDR2 YFSETQ. The CDR3 is CASSYTPGGDYGYTF. The CDR3 region has the DNA TGCGCCAGCAGCTACACCCCAGGGGGCGACTATGGCTACACCTTC.

Here the CDR3 reads CASSPLAGAVAEQFF. As DNA, the CDR3 is TGTGCCAGCAGTCCCCTAGCGGGGGCCGTGGCTGAGCAGTTCTTC. The chain recombines TRBV6-1 with TRBJ2-1, with TRBD2 identical over 10 bases. The CDR3 has 15 residues. J was trimmed by 9 bases and V by 5 bases; bases with no gene match: 10. CDR1 is MNHNS and CDR2 is SASEGT in the germline V gene.

The chain joins TRBV5-1 to TRBJ2-2; perhaps TRBD1 as D (5 bases). Germline CDR1 and CDR2: SGHRS and YFSETQ. The CDR3 totals 16 residues. Trimming pared 0 bases from V and 6 bases from J, leaving 15 bases between. CDR3: CASSLESPQGAGELFF. The CDR3 coding sequence is TGCGCCAGCAGCTTGGAGTCCCCCCAGGGCGCCGGGGAGCTGTTTTTT.

V gene TRBV28 combines with J gene TRBJ1-3, with D uncertain. CDR1 and CDR2 (germline): MDHEN, SYDVKM. V gave up 7 bases and J gave up 0 bases, with 13 bases separating them. The CDR3 is made up of 15 amino acids. This CDR3 is CASTPAGNSGNTIYF. CDR3 in DNA: TGTGCCAGCACCCCGGCGGGAAACTCTGGAAACACCATATATTTT.

The J gene is TRBJ1-1, the V gene TRBV6-5, with 10 bases fitting TRBD1. CDR1 is MNHEY, CDR2 SVGAGI, per germline. J was trimmed by 3 bases and V by 2 bases; bases with no gene match: 3. The CDR3 covers 15 residues. CDR3 region: CASSYGQGGDTEAFF. The CDR3 region has the DNA TGTGCCAGCAGTTACGGACAGGGGGGAGACACTGAAGCTTTCTTT.